These 28 T cell receptor beta chains came from one sample sequenced in a study of spatial heterogeneity in lung cancer. TCRdb passed the 5' RACE reads through MiXCR, listing each CDR3 protein once. Among about 120,000 distinct CDR3 sequences listed, less than 15% were seen once. Regarding time point: blood at routine non-recurrence follow-up after resection. Sequencing covered unsorted whole RNA taken from tumor, nontumor lung or frozen PBMC. The starting material was PBMCs, obtained at follow-up. All receptors come from a male donor with early-stage non-small cell lung cancer.

J is TRBJ2-5 and V is TRBV7-9; D possibly corresponds to TRBD2 (5 bases). CDR3 size: 15 residues. Germline V gene sequence: CDR1 SEHNR, CDR2 FQNEAQ (reference sequence). V lost 0 bases, J lost 4 bases, and 12 bases lay in between. DNA of the CDR3: TGTGCCAGCAGCTTAGCGGAGGTGGTAGCAGAGACCCAGTACTTC. It specifies CASSLAEVVAETQYF.

Many counts were recorded for this clonotype. The J gene is TRBJ2-7, the V gene TRBV28; 7 bases are shared with TRBD2. Germline V gene lookup returns CDR1 MDHEN and CDR2 SYDVKM. Trimming at V came to 6 bases and at J to 2 bases, leaving 7 bases not matched to a gene. This CDR3 has 14 residues. The CDR3 loop reads CASRGGGGPYEQYF. CDR3 coding DNA: TGTGCCAGCAGGGGCGGGGGTGGCCCCTACGAGCAGTACTTC.

This clonotype was seen ten or more times. The chain has TRBV3-1 and TRBJ2-7; tentatively, D is TRBD1 (6 bases). V gave up 1 base and J gave up 1 base, with 14 bases separating them. The CDR3 runs 16 residues. CDR1 and CDR2 from the germline V gene are LGHDT and YNNKEL (reference sequence). The CDR3 DNA follows: TGTGCCAGCAGCCAAGGTAGACAGGTATATTCCTACGAGCAGTACTTC. Encoded protein: CASSQGRQVYSYEQYF.

This clonotype was observed a handful of times. The chain carries TRBV6-5 and TRBJ1-6, with a weak D call TRBD1 (6 bases). CDR1 MNHEY and CDR2 SVGAGI come from the germline V gene. The V gene lost 0 bases and the J gene lost 2 bases, with 17 bases spanning the gap. This CDR3 is built from 19 residues. CDR3 bases: TGTGCCAGCAGTTACTCCGGAGGGGGGGGAAGGACCTATAATTCACCCCTCCACTTT. Translating it yields CASSYSGGGGRTYNSPLHF.

This clonotype showed up just a few times. The V call is TRBV20-1, the J call TRBJ2-7, with 8 bases lining up with TRBD1. The J segment lost 3 bases and the V segment lost 6 bases, leaving 7 bases of the junction unmatched. The CDR3 runs 13 residues. Germline assignment: CDR1 DFQATT and CDR2 SNEGSKA (reference sequence). DNA of the CDR3: TGCAGTGCCCCGGACAGGGATCGCTACGAGCAGTACTTC. Its protein is CSAPDRDRYEQYF.

V and J are TRBV5-1 and TRBJ2-5, with 7 bases matching TRBD1. The length of the CDR3 is 14 residues. Trimming removed 4 bases from V and 1 base from J; junction bases left unmatched: 4. Germline loops: CDR1 SGHRS, CDR2 YFSETQ. CDR3 protein: CASSEGTAQETQYF. CDR3 DNA sequence: TGCGCCAGCAGCGAGGGGACAGCCCAAGAGACCCAGTACTTC.

This clonotype occurred many times. The chain recombines TRBV4-2 with TRBJ2-1, with D unresolved. Germline V gene sequence: CDR1 LGHNA, CDR2 YNFKEQ. This CDR3 contains 16 residues. The germline V and J ends were trimmed by 0 bases and 2 bases, with 11 bases remaining between them. The CDR3 loop is CASSQERSSPYNEQFF. In nucleotides, the CDR3 is TGTGCCAGCAGCCAAGAACGTAGCAGTCCCTACAATGAGCAGTTCTTC.

The chain carries TRBV28 and TRBJ2-2, with 7 positions matching TRBD1. With V trimmed by 5 bases and J by 3 bases, 6 bases remained unmatched. Looked up from germline, CDR1 is MDHEN and CDR2 is SYDVKM. This CDR3 is built from 15 residues. CDR3 in DNA: TGTGCCAGCAGTACAACAGGGGCCTACACCGGGGAGCTGTTTTTT. The encoded protein is CASSTTGAYTGELFF.

A few counts support this clonotype. The chain recombines TRBV4-3 with TRBJ1-2; D unresolved. The V and J ends lost 0 bases and 6 bases respectively, with 8 bases between them. This CDR3 has 13 residues. CDR1 is LGHNA and CDR2 is YSLEER in the germline V gene. CDR3 loop: CASSQEIGNGYTF. The CDR3 DNA sequence: TGCGCCAGCAGCCAAGAAATTGGGAATGGCTACACCTTC.

This clonotype has a count of ten or more. The V and J genes are TRBV6-5 and TRBJ2-3; no reliable D call. The CDR3 loop spans 14 amino acids. CDR1 MNHEY and CDR2 SVGAGI come from the germline V gene. V was trimmed by 8 bases and J by 6 bases, leaving 18 bases between them. Written as DNA, the CDR3 is TGTGCCAGCCGCCGGAAGCCTGGAGCGGATACGCAGTATTTT. Amino acids: CASRRKPGADTQYF.

This clonotype was detected only a few times. One end of the junction does not line up with germline, which may come from a read error. CDR3 sequence reads: CSVELEGLF. Here the CDR3 DNA reads TGCAGCGTTGAGTTGGAGGGGCTCTTC. V gene TRBV29-1 combines with J gene TRBJ2-1; D might be TRBD2 (6 bases). Germline V gene sequence: CDR1 SQVTM, CDR2 ANQGSEA. The CDR3 runs 9 residues.

This clonotype was seen more than once but under ten times. The rearrangement joins TRBV3-1 to TRBJ1-5; D is uncertain. The V end was cut by 0 bases, the J end by 3 bases, with 3 bases between. Per the germline V gene, CDR1 is LGHDT and CDR2 is YNNKEL (reference sequence). This CDR3 region has 13 residues. CDR3 bases: TGTGCCAGCAGCCAAGAGCCCAATCAGCCCCAGCATTTT. This encodes CASSQEPNQPQHF.

The genes are TRBV14 and TRBJ2-5; 12 positions match TRBD2. V shed 4 bases, J shed 2 bases, and the junction held 2 bases outside the gene matches. This CDR3 is built from 15 residues. Per the germline V gene, CDR1 is SGHDN and CDR2 is FVKESK. The CDR3 bases are TGTGCCAGCAGCCCACTAGCGGGGGGACAAGAGACCCAGTACTTC. Protein sequence: CASSPLAGGQETQYF.

This clonotype was picked up many times. The V and J genes are TRBV20-1 and TRBJ1-1; D is undetermined. Germline-derived CDR1 and CDR2 are DFQATT and SNEGSKA (reference sequence). The V end lost 4 bases, the J end lost 1 base, and 7 bases lay between the germline ends. The CDR3 runs 12 residues. The CDR3 region is CSAIPTNTEAFF. CDR3 DNA: TGCAGTGCTATACCCACGAACACTGAAGCTTTCTTT.

At least ten counts were recorded for this clonotype. This chain connects TRBV6-5 to TRBJ1-6; no firm D call. In germline, CDR1 is MNHEY, CDR2 SVGAGI. The CDR3 runs to 13 residues. V was shortened by 4 bases and J by 9 bases, with 10 bases between the two germline ends. CDR3 region: CASSSYDGSPLHF. DNA for the CDR3: TGTGCCAGCAGTTCATATGACGGTTCACCCCTCCACTTT.

This clonotype was counted ten times or more. The chain carries TRBV20-1 and TRBJ1-5; the D is unclear. The CDR3 sequence is 16 residues long. Germline CDR1 reads DFQATT; CDR2 reads SNEGSKA (reference sequence). V lost 0 bases and J lost 4, with 16 bases in between. CDR3 in DNA: TGCAGTGCTAGAGATCTCGGGTTGGCCGGGAATCAGCCCCAGCATTTT. As protein: CSARDLGLAGNQPQHF.

The rearrangement joins TRBV20-1 to TRBJ2-2; D not certain. CDR3 length: 13 residues. The V gene lost 3 bases and the J gene lost 4 bases, with 9 bases spanning the gap. Germline V CDR1 and CDR2: DFQATT, SNEGSKA (reference sequence). The CDR3 protein is CSASFPVTGELFF. Here the CDR3 DNA reads TGCAGTGCTAGTTTTCCGGTCACCGGGGAGCTGTTTTTT.

The genes are TRBV28 and TRBJ2-1, with D possibly TRBD2 on 6 matching bases. Trimming left V 7 bases short and J 6 bases short, with 10 bases between. This CDR3 has 12 amino acids. Per the germline V gene, CDR1 is MDHEN and CDR2 is SYDVKM. The CDR3 bases are TGTGCCAGCACGGGGGTCCCCAATGAGCAGTTCTTC. It is translated as CASTGVPNEQFF.

CDR3 DNA: TGTGCCAGCAGCCCCGGCCCACTAGCGGGGGGCACAGATACGCAGTATTTT. It translates to CASSPGPLAGGTDTQYF. The chain couples TRBV7-2 to TRBJ2-3; the match to TRBD2 covers 11 bases. The CDR3 contains 17 residues. V lost 5 bases to trimming and J lost 1 base; unmatched junction nucleotides: 8. CDR1 SGHTA and CDR2 FQGNSA come from the germline V gene.

This clonotype was counted between two and nine times. J is TRBJ2-4 and V is TRBV10-1; D is unclear. The V gene lost 3 bases and the J gene lost 0 bases, with 9 bases spanning the gap. This CDR3 is built from 15 residues. Germline lookup yields CDR1 WNHNN and CDR2 SYGVQD (reference sequence). CDR3 sequence (DNA): TGCGCCAGCAGTGATTCCCGGGTAGCCAAAAACATTCAGTACTTC. Its protein is CASSDSRVAKNIQYF.

This clonotype came up many times. The rearrangement joins TRBV20-1 to TRBJ2-1; either TRBD1 or TRBD2 may supply D (6 bases each). In germline, CDR1 is DFQATT, CDR2 SNEGSKA (reference sequence). There are 14 residues in the CDR3. The CDR3: CTFSGARGYNEQFF. The CDR3 region has the DNA TGCACCTTCTCGGGGGCGAGAGGGTACAATGAGCAGTTCTTC.

The chain combines TRBV20-1 with TRBJ2-5, with 7 bases that match TRBD1. This CDR3 spans 14 amino acids. Germline V CDR1 and CDR2: DFQATT, SNEGSKA (reference sequence). V lost 2 bases to trimming and J lost 3 bases; unmatched junction nucleotides: 6. DNA of the CDR3: TGCAGTGCTAGAAGGGGGCAACCCAAAGAGACCCAGTACTTC. Translating gives CSARRGQPKETQYF.

In this sample, this clonotype turned up many times. The genes are TRBV4-1 and TRBJ2-7; no reliable D call. This CDR3 has 15 amino acids. Germline V gene lookup returns CDR1 MGHRA and CDR2 YSYEKL. With 0 bases removed from V and 1 base from J, the gap between germline ends came to 10 bases. CDR3 DNA: TGCGCCAGCAGCCAAGATGTCCAGCCATCCTACGAGCAGTACTTC. Translated: CASSQDVQPSYEQYF.

This clonotype has at least ten counts. The gene calls are TRBV15 and TRBJ1-3; 9 bases align to TRBD1. The CDR3 contains 16 residues. The V gene's germline CDR1 is LNHNV and CDR2 YYDKDF (reference sequence). J was trimmed by 4 bases and V by 3 bases; bases with no gene match: 7. The CDR3 nucleotides read TGTGCCACCAGCAGCCTAGGGGACAGGGCCGGAAACACCATATATTTT. Translated: CATSSLGDRAGNTIYF. The complete variable domain, with remaining parts taken from reference TRBV15 and TRBJ1-3, reads DAMVIQNPRYQVTQFGKPVTLSCSQTLNHNVMYWYQQKSSQAPKLLFHYYDKDFNNEADTPDNFQSRRPNTSFCFLDIRSPGLGDTAMYLCATSSLGDRAGNTIYFGEGSWLTVV.

This chain connects TRBV5-4 to TRBJ1-1, with D possibly TRBD1 on 5 matching bases. V was pared by 4 bases and J by 3 bases, with 13 bases between. This CDR3 comprises 14 residues. The germline V gene has CDR1 SGHNT and CDR2 YYREEE (reference sequence). CDR3 protein: CASSTRDFDTEAFF. In DNA form, the CDR3 reads TGTGCCAGCAGCACCAGGGATTTCGACACTGAAGCTTTCTTT.

In its sample, this clonotype was seen many times. The CDR3 sequence: CSALLTDLAKNIQYF. The CDR3 nucleotides are TGCAGTGCTTTGTTGACAGATCTAGCCAAAAACATTCAGTACTTC. The V call is TRBV20-1, the J call TRBJ2-4; a weak D match, TRBD1 (5 bases). The length of the CDR3 is 15 residues. Germline V gene data show CDR1 as DFQATT and CDR2 as SNEGSKA (reference sequence). Trimming stripped 5 bases from V and 0 bases from J, with 14 bases between.

In its sample, this clonotype was seen many times. The CDR3 region has the DNA TGTGCCAGCAGCCCGACCGGGGTAAGTTCCACTGAAGCTTTCTTT. Translation gives CASSPTGVSSTEAFF. This chain joins TRBV3-1 and TRBJ1-1; D gene ambiguous. This CDR3 has 15 residues. Trimming removed 4 bases at V and 4 bases at J, with 16 bases between. Looked up from germline, CDR1 is LGHDT and CDR2 is YNNKEL (reference sequence).

The rearrangement links TRBV3-1 to TRBJ2-1; no reliable D call. Trimming took 3 bases from V and 9 from J, leaving 9 bases between them. Germline loops: CDR1 LGHDT, CDR2 YNNKEL (reference sequence). CDR3 size: 12 residues. The chain's CDR3 is CASSHALGEQFF. CDR3 in DNA: TGTGCCAGCAGCCATGCCCTTGGTGAGCAGTTCTTC.